This T cell receptor beta chain was sequenced in a study of blood T cell repertoires in COVID-19. Using immunoSEQ multiplex PCR, the repertoire was profiled, and TCRdb retains in-frame clones only, with some absent. Among about 43,000 clones listed, 87% were seen once. The CDR3 runs 16 residues. CDR1 SGHVS and CDR2 FNYEAQ come from the germline V gene. V was cut by 0 bases and J by 1 base, with 11 bases left in between. This clone has a single count. Specimen: peripheral blood. This TCR derives from a woman at least 80 years old with active COVID-19. This rearrangement joins TRBV7-6 to TRBJ2-3; the D gene is possibly TRBD2 (7 bases). The DNA of the CDR3 is TGTGCCAGCAGCTTAGCGCGAGGGGGGGGCACAGATACGCAGTATTTT. Its translation: CASSLARGGGTDTQYF. The complete variable domain, with remaining parts taken from reference TRBV7-6 and TRBJ2-3, reads GAGVSQSPRYKVTKRGQDVALRCDPISGHVSLYWYRQALGQGPEFLTYFNYEAQQDKSGLPNDRFSAERPEGSISTLTIQRTEQRDSAMYRCASSLARGGGTDTQYFGPGTRLTVL.